The sample holds a few counts of the clone carrying this TCR beta chain. CDR3 length: 17 amino acids. From germline, CDR1 is LNHDA and CDR2 SQIVND (reference sequence). V dropped 4 bases and J dropped 6; count of bases not matched to a gene: 11. These data are taken from a study of T cells in Graves' hyperthyroidism and ophthalmopathy. Study as a whole: Sampling of peripheral blood happened at initial diagnosis, prior to any treatment.

Authors of the study amplified TCR beta CDR3 regions from RNA transcripts. Using the HTBI primer set, a first-round RT-PCR was run on the TCR CDR3. TCRdb reanalysed the multiplex PCR reads using MiXCR and keeps one entry per CDR3 protein. The data hold some 400,000 distinct CDR3 sequences, with approximately 13% observed a single time. Researchers defined stable Graves' hyperthyroidism as no ophthalmopathy progression within 18 months. V is TRBV19 and J is TRBJ1-4; 10 bases are shared with TRBD1. The clonotype was recovered from a woman aged 60-75 years with Graves' hyperthyroidism. Sequenced input: blood. The CDR3 loop reads CASSSPRTGTGDEKLFF. The DNA of the CDR3 is TGTGCCAGTAGTAGCCCCAGGACCGGGACAGGGGATGAAAAACTGTTTTTT.